Sequencing of this T cell receptor beta chain was carried out in a study of cytomegalovirus exposure and HLA in healthy donors. General observations from the study: Later on, analysis showed that most CMV-associated TCR beta chains appeared to be HLA-restricted.

CDR3 size: 15 residues. Unmatched junction bases numbered 6, after V lost 3 bases and J lost 6 bases. CDR1 and CDR2 (germline): ENHRY, SYGVKD. Despite likely unrecorded immune exposures, the donors were nominally healthy at the time of sampling. The PCR contained 60 Vbeta and 13 Jbeta primers. Produced via immunoSEQ multiplex PCR; TCRdb's table is partial and in-frame only. The sample has roughly 130,000 clones, around 9% seen once. Note on this clone: Antigen specificity is unknown.

The chain combines TRBV10-3 with TRBJ2-3; 10 nucleotides line up with TRBD1. The specimen was PBMCs. The TCR originated in a man between 35 and 55 years old in good health and CMV-seronegative. CDR3 loop: CAISDSDRGPDTQYF. In nucleotides, the CDR3 is TGTGCCATCAGTGACTCCGACAGGGGGCCCGATACGCAGTATTTT.